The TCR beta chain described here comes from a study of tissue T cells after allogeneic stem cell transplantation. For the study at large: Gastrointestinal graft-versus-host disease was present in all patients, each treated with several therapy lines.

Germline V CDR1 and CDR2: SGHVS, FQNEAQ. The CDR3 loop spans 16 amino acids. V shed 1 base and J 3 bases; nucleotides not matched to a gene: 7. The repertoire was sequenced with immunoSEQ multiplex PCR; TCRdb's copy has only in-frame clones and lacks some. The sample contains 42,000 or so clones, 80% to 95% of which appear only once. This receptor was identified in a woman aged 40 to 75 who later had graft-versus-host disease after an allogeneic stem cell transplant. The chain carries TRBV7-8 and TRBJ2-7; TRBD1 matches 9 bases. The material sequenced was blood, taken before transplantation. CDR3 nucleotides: TGTGCCAGCAGCTTAGGGGTTCGGGGACAGGGCTACGAGCAGTACTTC. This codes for CASSLGVRGQGYEQYF.